This entry lists 14 T cell receptor beta chains sequenced from one sample in a study of T cell responses to AZD1222 COVID-19 vaccine. Profiled with immunoSEQ multiplex PCR; TCRdb holds only in-frame clones, not every one. The table shows about 42,000 clones, with about nine tenths occurring only once. The material sequenced was peripheral blood, taken 28 days after the second AZD1222 dose. The receptor set was obtained from an adult who received the AZD1222 COVID-19 vaccine.

The chain combines TRBV29-1 with TRBJ1-3; no clear D gene. Germline V gene data show CDR1 as SQVTM and CDR2 as ANQGSEA. The CDR3 spans 14 residues. Deletions cut 1 base from V and 4 bases from J, with 11 bases between. CDR3 protein: CSVEVGSGGNTIYF. DNA for the CDR3: TGCAGCGTTGAAGTAGGGTCCGGGGGAAACACCATATATTTT.

The gene calls are TRBV3-1 (or the pseudogene TRBV3-2) and TRBJ1-4; D gene ambiguous. This CDR3 spans 15 amino acids. Between the trimmed V and J ends, which lost 3 bases and 0 bases, there was a span of 8 bases. Germline CDR1 reads LGHDT; CDR2 reads YNNKEL (reference sequence). The CDR3 is CASSQNSPTNEKLFF. In DNA, the CDR3 is TGTGCCAGCAGCCAGAACAGTCCAACTAATGAAAAACTGTTTTTT.

The chain is built from TRBV4-1 and TRBJ2-5; possible D gene TRBD1, 5 bases. Trimming removed 1 base at V and 2 bases at J, with 17 bases between. CDR3 length: 17 amino acids. From germline, CDR1 is MGHRA and CDR2 YSYEKL. CDR3 amino acids: CASSQAPQGPWQETQYF. CDR3 in DNA: TGCGCCAGCAGCCAAGCTCCCCAGGGCCCATGGCAAGAGACCCAGTACTTC.

The genes are TRBV7-8 and TRBJ2-5; TRBD2 matches 8 bases. Germline-derived CDR1 and CDR2 are SGHVS and FQNEAQ. CDR3 length: 18 amino acids. V lost 8 bases, J lost 0 bases, and 17 bases stayed unmatched. CDR3 in amino acids: CASGGASRGGSYQETQYF. The CDR3 bases are TGTGCCAGCGGTGGCGCTAGTCGGGGGGGCTCGTACCAAGAGACCCAGTACTTC.

The chain employs TRBV7-2 and TRBJ2-3; 8 nucleotides match TRBD2. CDR1 SGHTA and CDR2 FQGNSA come from the germline V gene. With 3 bases clipped from V and 7 bases from J, the junction kept 9 bases outside the gene matches. This CDR3 spans 15 amino acids. The CDR3 loop reads CASSLDSGEVNTQYF. The DNA for the CDR3 is TGTGCCAGCAGCTTGGATAGCGGGGAGGTTAATACGCAGTATTTT.

The CDR3: CSVDSDTNYEQYF. The CDR3 DNA reads as TGCAGCGTTGATTCAGACACTAACTACGAGCAGTACTTC. The chain recombines TRBV29-1 with TRBJ2-7, with D unresolved. Per germline, CDR1 SQVTM and CDR2 ANQGSEA. CDR3 length: 13 residues. The V and J ends lost 3 bases and 3 bases respectively, with 12 bases between them.

The V call is TRBV30, the J call TRBJ2-7; D might be TRBD1 (5 bases). The CDR3 is 11 amino acids. The V and J ends lost 3 bases and 4 bases respectively, with 7 bases between them. The germline V gene encodes CDR1 GTSNPN and CDR2 SVGIG (reference sequence). The CDR3 DNA sequence: TGTGCCTGGAGACAGGCTTACGAGCAGTACTTC. Its protein product is CAWRQAYEQYF. Variable domain in full (rest from reference TRBV30 and TRBJ2-7): SQTIHQWPATLVQPVGSPLSLECTVEGTSNPNLYWYRQAAGRGLQLLFYSVGIGQISSEVPQNLSASRPQDRQFILSSKKLLLSDSGFYLCAWRQAYEQYFGPGTRLTVT.

The chain is built from TRBV7-9 and TRBJ1-6; TRBD1 matches at 7 bases. CDR1 SEHNR and CDR2 FQNEAQ come from the germline V gene (reference sequence). V lost 0 bases, J lost 7 bases, and 6 bases stayed unmatched. This CDR3 spans 16 amino acids. This CDR3 is CASSLAGPGQNSPLHF. The CDR3, as DNA: TGTGCCAGCAGCTTAGCGGGCCCGGGACAGAATTCACCCCTCCACTTT.

The V gene is TRBV19, the J gene TRBJ1-2; 7 bases map to TRBD1. The length of the CDR3 is 12 residues. The germline V gene encodes CDR1 LNHDA and CDR2 SQIVND (reference sequence). After removal of 9 bases from V and 6 bases from J, the junction contained 7 bases not matched to a gene. The CDR3 protein is CASRDRADGYTF. CDR3 DNA sequence: TGTGCCAGCCGCGACAGGGCGGATGGCTACACCTTC.

J is TRBJ2-2 and V is TRBV11-1, with no clear D. Trimming removed 8 bases at V and 5 bases at J, with 18 bases between. There are 15 residues in the CDR3. Germline-derived CDR1 and CDR2 are SGHAT and FQDESV (reference sequence). Here the CDR3 reads CASSTRGDRTGELFF. The CDR3 coding sequence is TGTGCCAGCTCGACCCGAGGCGATCGGACCGGGGAGCTGTTTTTT.

This clone came up once. The chain employs TRBV29-1 and TRBJ1-4; possible D gene TRBD1, 5 bases. The V end lost 5 bases, the J end lost 12 bases, and 13 bases lay between the germline ends. The CDR3 is made up of 11 amino acids. Germline V gives CDR1 SQVTM, CDR2 ANQGSEA. CDR3 in DNA: TGCAGCGTTCGAATACTGGGGGAACTGTTTTTT. It is translated as CSVRILGELFF.

The chain combines TRBV6-1 with TRBJ1-1, with a possible D match to TRBD1 (5 bases). Germline V gene sequence: CDR1 MNHNS, CDR2 SASEGT. Trimming took 10 bases from V and 4 from J, leaving 16 bases between them. The length of the CDR3 is 13 residues. The CDR3 DNA follows: TGTGCCACCCTACTCCCGGGGGGCACTGAAGCTTTCTTT. Translated: CATLLPGGTEAFF.

This CDR3 is CASSPRAGDSPLHF. The CDR3 DNA follows: TGTGCCAGCAGCCCCAGGGCGGGGGATTCACCCCTCCACTTT. J is TRBJ1-6 and V is TRBV7-2; D is perhaps TRBD1 (5 bases). This CDR3 comprises 14 residues. V lost 5 bases and J lost 8, with 13 bases in between. Germline assignment: CDR1 SGHTA and CDR2 FQGNSA.

The V call is TRBV21-1, the J call TRBJ2-2; the table calls TRBD1, which could not be checked here. TRBV21-1 is labeled a pseudogene. The CDR3 totals 15 residues. CDR3 nucleotides: TGTGCCAGCAGCCCCGACAGGGGGGAGGCCGGGGAGCTGTTTTTT. The encoded protein is CASSPDRGEAGELFF.